Sequencing of this T cell receptor beta chain was carried out in a study of blood T cells in healthy people across ages. Whole-study findings and limits: The lack of PBMC sorting stopped any conclusive naive versus antigen-experienced comparison. A greater number of naive CD4+ cells and higher diversity distinguished long-lived donors from aged donors.

As for this clonotype: What it recognizes is unknown.

Each donor's blood draw was roughly 9.8 milliliters of peripheral blood. Germline lookup yields CDR1 PRHDT and CDR2 FYEKMQ (reference sequence). The V and J ends lost 0 bases and 0 bases respectively, with 8 bases between them. The CDR3 contains 15 residues. The use of a sample-barcoded 5' primer and a J-beta primer mix characterized a second PCR of roughly 7 to 12 cycles. TCRdb analysed the 5' RACE reads with MiXCR anew, one entry per CDR3 protein. In the table there are fewer than 2,000,000 distinct CDR3 sequences, almost 35% of which are singletons. The rearrangement links TRBV13 to TRBJ1-1; D is ambiguous. The sequence derives from a woman younger than 45 in good health. The sequencing sample was made of blood. Here the CDR3 reads CASSLGGNMNTEAFF. DNA of the CDR3: TGTGCCAGCAGCTTAGGGGGCAATATGAACACTGAAGCTTTCTTT.